This TCR beta chain emerged from a study of blood T cell repertoires in COVID-19. Only in-frame clones appear in the TCRdb table, and some are missing; sequencing was by immunoSEQ multiplex PCR. Of roughly 220,000 clones in the sample, 85% to 90% were seen once. The CDR3 loop spans 15 amino acids. Germline V CDR1 and CDR2: SGDLS, YYNGEE. Trimming took 0 bases from V and 7 from J; bases not matched to a gene: 6. The source material was peripheral blood. This sequence joins TRBV9 and TRBJ1-2; 10 bases match TRBD1. This clonotype was obtained from a man older than 75 with acute or convalescent COVID-19. The CDR3 DNA is TGTGCCAGCAGCGTAGGGGGACAGGGGAGGCTTGGCTACACCTTC. It translates to CASSVGGQGRLGYTF.